The next 23 T cell receptor beta chains were all read from a single sample in a study of T cell responses to AZD1222 COVID-19 vaccine. Clones were sequenced by immunoSEQ multiplex PCR, and TCRdb holds only the in-frame ones, with some missing. The table includes 130,000 or so clones, about 86% detected once. The material was peripheral blood, obtained on day 0 of AZD1222 vaccination. These receptor sequences come from an adult in good health.

This clone has more than one count but fewer than ten. This chain connects TRBV14 to TRBJ2-1; 10 bases line up with TRBD1. The germline CDR1 and CDR2 sequences are SGHDN and FVKESK. With V trimmed by 4 bases and J by 7 bases, 13 bases remained unmatched. The CDR3 totals 17 residues. The CDR3 DNA is TGTGCCAGCAGCCCGATACCGGGACAGGGGTTGGGGAATGAGCAGTTCTTC. Protein sequence: CASSPIPGQGLGNEQFF.

This sequence joins TRBV5-6 and TRBJ2-2; tentatively, D is TRBD2 (5 bases). Germline V lookup: CDR1 SGHDT, CDR2 YYEEEE. V dropped 1 base and J dropped 10 bases, with 11 bases sitting between them. The CDR3 length is 13 residues. The CDR3 sequence is CASSLTRAEELFF. Here the CDR3 DNA reads TGTGCCAGCAGCTTGACGCGGGCTGAGGAGCTGTTTTTT. The full variable domain, in which reference TRBV5-6 and TRBJ2-2 provide the parts outside the CDR3, is DAGVTQSPTHLIKTRGQQVTLRCSPKSGHDTVSWYQQALGQGPQFIFQYYEEEERQRGNFPDRFSGHQFPNYSSELNVNALLLGDSALYLCASSLTRAEELFFGEGSRLTVL.

This sequence joins TRBV4-1 and TRBJ1-6, with 11 bases matching TRBD1. J lost 9 bases, V lost 2 bases, and 6 bases had no gene match. In germline, CDR1 is MGHRA, CDR2 YSYEKL. The CDR3 has 16 amino acids. The CDR3 nucleotides read TGCGCCAGCAGCCAACAGGGGACAGGGGGAGGTTCACCCCTCCACTTT. Its translation is CASSQQGTGGGSPLHF.

The rearrangement uses TRBV2 and TRBJ2-2; TRBD1 aligns across 7 bases. The CDR3 runs 19 residues. Germline CDR1 reads SNHLY; CDR2 reads FYNNEI. Trimming at V came to 3 bases and at J to 2 bases, leaving 15 bases not matched to a gene. CDR3: CASSEPRIPRQGNTGELFF. For the CDR3, the DNA is TGTGCCAGCAGTGAGCCCAGAATCCCCCGACAGGGAAACACCGGGGAGCTGTTTTTT. Complete variable domain (other parts from reference TRBV2 and TRBJ2-2): EPEVTQTPSHQVTQMGQEVILRCVPISNHLYFYWYRQILGQKVEFLVSFYNNEISEKSEIFDDQFSVERPDGSNFTLKIRSTKLEDSAMYFCASSEPRIPRQGNTGELFFGEGSRLTVL.

This chain uses TRBV9 with TRBJ2-3, with D possibly being TRBD1 or TRBD2 (6 bases each). V lost 4 bases and J lost 4, with 13 bases in between. Per germline, CDR1 SGDLS and CDR2 YYNGEE. CDR3 length: 14 amino acids. The CDR3 DNA sequence: TGTGCCAGCAGCCCCCGAGGGGGGCCAGATACGCAGTATTTT. Translated, it gives CASSPRGGPDTQYF. The full variable domain, in which reference TRBV9 and TRBJ2-3 provide the parts outside the CDR3, is DSGVTQTPKHLITATGQRVTLRCSPRSGDLSVYWYQQSLDQGLQFLIQYYNGEERAKGNILERFSAQQFPDLHSELNLSSLELGDSALYFCASSPRGGPDTQYFGPGTRLTVL.

The V and J genes are TRBV10-3 and TRBJ1-2, with 8 bases aligning to TRBD1. V was clipped by 6 bases and J by 6 bases; unmatched bases: 9. This CDR3 has 14 residues. CDR1 and CDR2 from the germline V gene are ENHRY and SYGVKD. CDR3 protein: CAISGQGLLDGYTF. As DNA, the CDR3 is TGTGCCATCAGCGGACAGGGTCTATTGGATGGCTACACCTTC.

This clone was detected only once. CDR3 nucleotide sequence: TGTGCCAGCGCATGGGACAGACACTATGGCTACACCTTC. Its protein is CASAWDRHYGYTF. The gene calls are TRBV12-3 or TRBV12-4 and TRBJ1-2; 7 nucleotides align to TRBD1. This CDR3 has 13 amino acids. Trimming took 8 bases from V and 3 from J; bases not matched to a gene: 6.

The chain has TRBV5-8 and TRBJ2-1, with TRBD1 matching over 9 bases. This CDR3 spans 15 amino acids. Per germline, CDR1 SGHTS and CDR2 YDEGEE. After removal of 1 base from V and 9 bases from J, the junction contained 8 bases not matched to a gene. The CDR3: CASSLRGTGNSEQFF. For the CDR3, the DNA is TGTGCCAGCAGCTTGCGTGGGACAGGGAATTCTGAGCAGTTCTTC.

The CDR3 spells CASSPVLAGFYEQYF. The CDR3 nucleotides are TGTGCCAGCAGTCCCGTCCTAGCGGGTTTTTACGAGCAGTACTTC. The chain has TRBV28 and TRBJ2-7, with 8 positions matching TRBD2. With V trimmed by 5 bases and J by 4 bases, 10 bases remained unmatched. Germline-derived CDR1 and CDR2 are MDHEN and SYDVKM. This CDR3 has 15 amino acids.

The sample holds one count of this clone. The gene calls are TRBV11-1 and TRBJ2-1; tentatively, D is TRBD1 (7 bases). Germline CDR1 reads SGHAT; CDR2 reads FQDESV (reference sequence). This CDR3 is built from 13 residues. Trimming took 3 bases from V and 9 from J, leaving 12 bases between them. The CDR3 reads CASSFIQGGEQFF. DNA for the CDR3: TGTGCCAGCAGCTTTATTCAGGGGGGTGAGCAGTTCTTC. Based on the CDR3 plus reference TRBV11-1 and TRBJ2-1, the full variable domain is EAEVAQSPRYKITEKSQAVAFWCDPISGHATLYWYRQILGQGPELLVQFQDESVVDDSQLPKDRFSAERLKGVDSTLKIQPAELGDSAMYLCASSFIQGGEQFFGPGTRLTVL.

This clone was seen a single time. CDR3 coding DNA: TGTGCCAGCAGCCCACCCCGGTGGGACACTGAAGCTTTCTTT. Translated: CASSPPRWDTEAFF. The chain uses TRBV7-9 and TRBJ1-1; no reliable D call. The germline gives CDR1 SEHNR, CDR2 FQNEAQ (reference sequence). Trimming removed 5 bases from V and 3 bases from J, with 13 bases in between. CDR3 length: 14 amino acids.

CDR3 loop: CASSQTPGFIHF. Here the CDR3 DNA reads TGTGCCAGCAGTCAGACCCCAGGGTTCATCCACTTT. The V call is TRBV27, the J call TRBJ1-6; a weak D match, TRBD1 (5 bases). V lost 5 bases, J lost 17 bases, and 16 bases lay in between. In germline, CDR1 is MNHEY, CDR2 SMNVEV (reference sequence). The CDR3 covers 12 residues.

This clone was observed a few times. This chain links TRBV7-2 with TRBJ1-1, with TRBD1 identical over 10 bases. The CDR3 runs 16 residues. After removal of 6 bases from V and 2 bases from J, the junction contained 9 bases not matched to a gene. Germline V gives CDR1 SGHTA, CDR2 FQGNSA. This CDR3 reads CASSIYPTGGNTEAFF. CDR3 DNA: TGTGCCAGCAGTATTTACCCGACAGGGGGCAACACTGAAGCTTTCTTT.

This clone was picked up a small number of times. The J gene is TRBJ1-4, the V gene TRBV5-6; 10 nucleotides agree with TRBD1. The junction had 16 bases not matched to a gene; V was cut back by 1 base and J by 7 bases. The CDR3 totals 19 residues. From germline, CDR1 is SGHDT and CDR2 YYEEEE. The DNA of the CDR3 is TGTGCCAGCAGCTTGTGGCGGGACAGGGGCCGCCTGGGGGGTGAAAAACTGTTTTTT. Translating it yields CASSLWRDRGRLGGEKLFF.

This chain joins TRBV5-1 and TRBJ2-7, with 9 bases that match TRBD1. V trimming: 5 bases; J trimming: 0 bases; junction bases outside the gene matches: 0. There are 13 residues in the CDR3. Germline assignment: CDR1 SGHRS and CDR2 YFSETQ. For the CDR3, the DNA is TGCGCCAGCAGACAGGGGGCCTCCTACGAGCAGTACTTC. It encodes CASRQGASYEQYF. Drawing the rest from reference TRBV5-1 and TRBJ2-7, the complete variable domain is KAGVTQTPRYLIKTRGQQVTLSCSPISGHRSVSWYQQTPGQGLQFLFEYFSETQRNKGNFPGRFSGRQFSNSRSEMNVSTLELGDSALYLCASRQGASYEQYFGPGTRLTVT.

V usage is TRBV10-3 and J usage is TRBJ2-2; TRBD2 matches at 11 bases. The germline CDR1 and CDR2 sequences are ENHRY and SYGVKD. The junction had 11 bases not matched to a gene; V was cut back by 5 bases and J by 9 bases. The length of the CDR3 is 16 residues. The CDR3 nucleotides are TGTGCCATCAGTTCCGGGACTAGCGGCGGACCTAGGGAGCTGTTTTTT. Translated: CAISSGTSGGPRELFF.

The J gene is TRBJ2-7, the V gene TRBV30, with TRBD2 identical over 9 bases. The V and J ends lost 4 bases and 5 bases, in that order; junction bases with no gene match: 18. Germline values: CDR1 GTSNPN, CDR2 SVGIG (reference sequence). The CDR3 extends over 17 amino acids. CDR3 in DNA: TGTGCCTGGATTCCTAGCTACGCGGGAGGGCGCAGAAACGAGCAGTACTTC. It encodes CAWIPSYAGGRRNEQYF.

V usage is TRBV5-1 and J usage is TRBJ2-7; weak D call: TRBD2 (5 bases). The V end lost 1 base, the J end lost 2 bases, and 10 bases lay between the germline ends. The germline gives CDR1 SGHRS, CDR2 YFSETQ. The CDR3 consists of 14 residues. CDR3 residues: CASSLRGSAYEQYF. The CDR3 DNA follows: TGCGCCAGCAGCTTGAGAGGGAGTGCCTACGAGCAGTACTTC.

The chain employs TRBV10-3 and TRBJ2-5; no reliable D call. V lost 4 bases and J 5 bases, leaving 11 bases between the germline ends. Germline assignment: CDR1 ENHRY and CDR2 SYGVKD. The CDR3 covers 13 residues. The CDR3 here is CAISVAQPETQYF. Here the CDR3 DNA reads TGTGCCATCAGTGTCGCCCAGCCCGAGACCCAGTACTTC.

This clone was observed a handful of times. The gene calls are TRBV16 and TRBJ2-7, with TRBD2 identical over 11 bases. The germline gives CDR1 KGHSY, CDR2 FQNENV. The CDR3 contains 15 residues. After removal of 6 bases from V and 3 bases from J, the junction contained 7 bases not matched to a gene. The CDR3 is CASSQTGTSGYEQYF. The CDR3 DNA reads as TGTGCCAGCAGTCAAACCGGGACTAGCGGCTACGAGCAGTACTTC.

As DNA, the CDR3 is TGCGCCAGCCGGGGTCCGAACTCTGGAAACACCATATATTTT. It translates to CASRGPNSGNTIYF. The chain carries TRBV5-1 and TRBJ1-3; D gene uncertain. V gave up 7 bases and J gave up 0 bases, with 11 bases separating them. CDR3 length: 14 amino acids. Looked up from germline, CDR1 is SGHRS and CDR2 is YFSETQ.

The rearrangement links TRBV19 to TRBJ2-3; no definite D call. This CDR3 spans 13 amino acids. Germline V lookup: CDR1 LNHDA, CDR2 SQIVND (reference sequence). V lost 3 bases and J lost 5, with 9 bases in between. This CDR3 reads CASSMGKIDTQYF. The CDR3 nucleotides read TGTGCCAGTAGTATGGGGAAAATAGATACGCAGTATTTT.

The J gene is TRBJ2-1, the V gene TRBV19; 8 bases are a match to TRBD2. Germline V gene lookup returns CDR1 LNHDA and CDR2 SQIVND (reference sequence). This CDR3 has 15 amino acids. The V gene end was trimmed by 7 bases and the J gene end by 7 bases; junction bases not matched to a gene: 12. CDR3 coding DNA: TGTGCCAGTAACCCTCGGGAGGGCCATTTGAATGAGCAGTTCTTC. Translated, it gives CASNPREGHLNEQFF.